The 23 T cell receptor beta chains given below trace back to one sample, sequenced in a study of cytomegalovirus exposure and HLA in healthy donors (dated by TCRdb to the late 2010s). The library was prepared using the immunoSEQ multiplex PCR assay. For the multiplex PCR, a mixture combining 60 forward primers for TCR Vbeta segments and 13 reverse primers for TCR Jbeta segments was used. TCRdb holds this immuneACCESS table with in-frame rearrangements only. Some clones are missing; in checked studies, unresolved V genes explain under half, and the rest has no known cause. Here the sample has fewer than 150,000 clones; about 76% occur a single time. 25% to 35% of the sample is held by the ten biggest clonotypes. The specimen sequenced was PBMCs. The receptor source for this set is a man between 60 and 70 years old in good health and CMV-seropositive.

Turning to this clone: Because the CDR3's place on the DNA is in doubt, the DNA is left out and the CDR3 is given as listed by TCRdb. This sequence joins TRBV5-1 and TRBJ2-7; the table's D call, TRBD1, was not checked against the DNA. 15 amino acids form the CDR3, both terminal residues included. CDR1 and CDR2 (germline): SGHRS, YFSETQ. This CDR3 reads CASSSSTGKSYEQYF.

This chain uses TRBV23-1 with TRBJ1-3; no clear D gene. TRBV23-1 qualifies as an ORF whose function is uncertain. V was cut by 0 bases and J by 5 bases, with 11 bases left in between. The length of the CDR3 is 15 residues. DNA for the CDR3: TGCGCCAGCAGTCAATCCGGGAGGGCGAGAAACACCATATATTTT. Its protein product is CASSQSGRARNTIYF.

The CDR3 DNA reads as TGTGCCAGCAGTGAGGCGGCCGGGATTGGAGGCTACACCTTC. Translating gives CASSEAAGIGGYTF. The chain links TRBV2 to TRBJ1-2; the D is unclear. Germline-derived CDR1 and CDR2 are SNHLY and FYNNEI. The CDR3 sequence is 14 residues long. V was shortened by 3 bases and J by 8 bases, with 16 bases between the two germline ends.

Comment on this clone: At the DNA level, this CDR3 is encoded by other sequences in the same sample as well. The V and J genes are TRBV6-5 and TRBJ2-7, with 10 bases that match TRBD2. V trimming: 5 bases; J trimming: 3 bases; junction bases outside the gene matches: 1. The CDR3 has 13 amino acids. Germline CDR1 is MNHEY and CDR2 is SVGAGI. In DNA form, the CDR3 reads TGTGCCAGCAGTCGGACTAGCGGCTACGAGCAGTACTTC. It encodes CASSRTSGYEQYF.

The chain combines TRBV6-5 with TRBJ2-7; the D is unclear. The length of the CDR3 is 14 residues. Trimming cost V 0 bases and J 6 bases, with 12 bases left between them. CDR1 MNHEY and CDR2 SVGAGI come from the germline V gene. The CDR3 DNA reads TGTGCCAGCAGTTACTCCGGCCGTCCGGGCGAGCAGTACTTC. This translates into CASSYSGRPGEQYF.

The CDR3 DNA reads as TGTGCCAGCAGCATACAGGGGGACTATGGCTACACCTTC. The encoded protein is CASSIQGDYGYTF. The chain joins TRBV9 to TRBJ1-2; 8 nucleotides agree with TRBD1. V trimming: 4 bases; J trimming: 3 bases; junction bases outside the gene matches: 2. CDR3 length: 13 residues. The germline V gene has CDR1 SGDLS and CDR2 YYNGEE.

This clone is a singleton in its sample. V is TRBV6-4 and J is TRBJ2-3; D is unresolved. The CDR3 is 13 residues long. Germline CDR1 is MRHNA and CDR2 is SNTAGT. Trimming cost V 8 bases and J 5 bases, with 14 bases left between them. CDR3 amino acids: CASSPHLGDTQYF. As DNA, the CDR3 is TGTGCCAGCTCACCCCACCTAGGAGATACGCAGTATTTT.

The chain combines TRBV5-6 with TRBJ2-5; 7 bases agree with TRBD1. The better agreement between TRBJ2-7 and the DNA end casts doubt on the J call. The CDR3 is 16 residues long. CDR1 is SGHDT and CDR2 is YYEEEE in the germline V gene. The CDR3 nucleotides are TGTGCCAGCAGCTTAAGTCGTTGGCAGGGGGTTTACGAGCAGTACTTC. Its protein product is CASSLSRWQGVYEQYF.

The chain uses TRBV5-5 and TRBJ2-5, with D unclear. V lost 4 bases and J 5 bases, leaving 15 bases between the germline ends. The CDR3 sequence is 14 residues long. CDR1 is SGHKS, CDR2 YYEKEE, per germline (reference sequence). The CDR3 sequence: CASSLISGSETQYF. Here the CDR3 DNA reads TGTGCCAGCAGCCTGATTTCTGGCTCCGAGACCCAGTACTTC. The variable domain in full, completed from reference TRBV5-5 and TRBJ2-5, reads DAGVTQSPTHLIKTRGQQVTLRCSPISGHKSVSWYQQVLGQGPQFIFQYYEKEERGRGNFPDRFSARQFPNYSSELNVNALLLGDSALYLCASSLISGSETQYFGPGTRLLVL.

The J gene is TRBJ1-5, the V gene TRBV30; D call uncertain. V shed 0 bases and J shed 0 bases, with 9 bases lying between them. There are 15 residues in the CDR3. Per the germline V gene, CDR1 is GTSNPN and CDR2 is SVGIG (reference sequence). DNA for the CDR3: TGTGCCTGGAGTGTACGGGGTAATAGCAATCAGCCCCAGCATTTT. Translated: CAWSVRGNSNQPQHF. The whole variable domain, filled in from reference TRBV30 and TRBJ1-5, reads SQTIHQWPATLVQPVGSPLSLECTVEGTSNPNLYWYRQAAGRGLQLLFYSVGIGQISSEVPQNLSASRPQDRQFILSSKKLLLSDSGFYLCAWSVRGNSNQPQHFGDGTRLSIL.

Details on this clone: Other nucleotide sequences from this sample produce the same CDR3. J is TRBJ2-6 and V is TRBV5-1, with D possibly being TRBD1 (5 bases). The V gene lost 3 bases and the J gene lost 1 base, with 5 bases spanning the gap. This CDR3 is 14 amino acids long. Per the germline V gene, CDR1 is SGHRS and CDR2 is YFSETQ. CDR3 nucleotides: TGCGCCAGCAGCTCAGGGTCTGGGGCCAACGTCCTGACTTTC. This translates into CASSSGSGANVLTF.

As regards this clone: An end of the junction differs from the germline gene, which may be a read error. The chain has TRBV5-6 and TRBJ1-1; D perhaps matches TRBD1 (5 bases). The germline CDR1 and CDR2 sequences are SGHDT and YYEEEE. This CDR3 contains 16 residues. The CDR3 nucleotides are TGTACCAGCAGGTGGGGAGGGGCCAACTTAGACACTGAAGCTTTCTTT. It specifies CTSRWGGANLDTEAFF.

J is TRBJ2-7 and V is TRBV2; TRBD1 matches at 10 bases. V shed 6 bases, J shed 5 bases, and the junction held 10 bases outside the gene matches. CDR3 length: 15 amino acids. CDR1 and CDR2 (germline): SNHLY, FYNNEI. The CDR3 protein is CASSRPDRGKDEQYF. The CDR3 bases are TGTGCCAGCAGCCGGCCGGACAGGGGGAAGGACGAGCAGTACTTC. The complete variable domain, with remaining parts taken from reference TRBV2 and TRBJ2-7, reads EPEVTQTPSHQVTQMGQEVILRCVPISNHLYFYWYRQILGQKVEFLVSFYNNEISEKSEIFDDQFSVERPDGSNFTLKIRSTKLEDSAMYFCASSRPDRGKDEQYFGPGTRLTVT.

The chain couples TRBV6-5 to TRBJ1-4; TRBD1 might be the D (6 bases). Germline V gene lookup returns CDR1 MNHEY and CDR2 SVGAGI. This CDR3 comprises 15 residues. Trimming cost V 5 bases and J 8 bases, with 18 bases left between them. CDR3 protein: CASSPPAGAREKLFF. CDR3 nucleotides: TGTGCCAGCAGTCCCCCGGCGGGGGCCAGAGAAAAACTGTTTTTT.

This chain connects TRBV2 to TRBJ2-6; D is undetermined. Trimming stripped 7 bases from V and 6 bases from J, with 7 bases between. The length of the CDR3 is 12 residues. Germline values: CDR1 SNHLY, CDR2 FYNNEI. This chain's CDR3 is CASTPLANVLTF. The CDR3 bases are TGTGCCAGCACTCCCCTGGCCAACGTCCTGACTTTC.

This chain links TRBV2 with TRBJ2-2; 10 bases are a match to TRBD2. This CDR3 spans 16 amino acids. CDR1 SNHLY and CDR2 FYNNEI come from the germline V gene. V was clipped by 6 bases and J by 0 bases; unmatched bases: 4. The chain's CDR3 is CASRSGLATNTGELFF. As DNA, the CDR3 is TGTGCCAGCAGATCGGGACTAGCGACGAACACCGGGGAGCTGTTTTTT.

This clone was seen only once. The V call is TRBV7-3, the J call TRBJ2-7; 8 bases line up with TRBD2. The junction had 1 base not matched to a gene; V was cut back by 3 bases and J by 0 bases. The CDR3 runs 14 residues. CDR1 is SGHTA and CDR2 is FQGTGA in the germline V gene. CDR3 in DNA: TGTGCCAGCAGCTTGACTAGCGCCTCCTACGAGCAGTACTTC. It encodes CASSLTSASYEQYF.

V gene TRBV19 combines with J gene TRBJ2-3, with 8 positions matching TRBD2. After removal of 7 bases from V and 3 bases from J, the junction contained 9 bases not matched to a gene. Germline values: CDR1 LNHDA, CDR2 SQIVND (reference sequence). The CDR3 is made up of 15 amino acids. The CDR3 DNA reads as TGTGCCAGTACCCGGGGGGGTCCCCGGACAGATACGCAGTATTTT. This codes for CASTRGGPRTDTQYF.

The rearrangement joins TRBV11-2 to TRBJ2-1; D is undetermined. The V end lost 1 base, the J end lost 9 bases, and 7 bases lay between the germline ends. This CDR3 has 12 amino acids. Germline loops: CDR1 SGHAT, CDR2 FQNNGV. The CDR3 DNA reads TGTGCCAGCAGCTTAGCGTCGGGTGAGCAGTTCTTC. It encodes CASSLASGEQFF.

The V and J genes are TRBV29-1 and TRBJ2-7, with 7 bases aligning to TRBD1. The trim removed 6 bases at V and 2 bases at J, leaving 7 bases unmatched. Germline CDR1 reads SQVTM; CDR2 reads ANQGSEA. The CDR3 consists of 13 residues. The CDR3 sequence is CSVERQGTYEQYF. The DNA of the CDR3 is TGCAGCGTCGAGAGACAGGGCACCTACGAGCAGTACTTC.

This clone showed up just a few times. V usage is TRBV28 and J usage is TRBJ2-2, with TRBD2 as a possible D gene (6 bases). Trimming removed 6 bases from V and 2 bases from J, with 16 bases in between. CDR3 size: 16 residues. Germline V gene sequence: CDR1 MDHEN, CDR2 SYDVKM. The CDR3 sequence: CASSLRRAINTGELFF. The CDR3 nucleotides read TGTGCCAGCAGCCTAAGGAGGGCCATTAACACCGGGGAGCTGTTTTTT.

V is TRBV7-2 and J is TRBJ2-2; 15 bases agree with TRBD2. The V gene end was trimmed by 7 bases and the J gene end by 2 bases; junction bases not matched to a gene: 8. The CDR3 is 18 amino acids. Looked up from germline, CDR1 is SGHTA and CDR2 is FQGNSA. The CDR3 DNA sequence: TGTGCCAGCACCCTGGGACTAGCGGGGGGCGCCAACACCGGGGAGCTGTTTTTT. Protein sequence: CASTLGLAGGANTGELFF.

The chain has TRBV10-3 and TRBJ2-3; TRBD1 matches at 9 bases. This CDR3 spans 20 amino acids. CDR1 and CDR2 from the germline V gene are ENHRY and SYGVKD. Trimming took 3 bases from V and 2 from J; bases not matched to a gene: 18. CDR3 amino acids: CAISDLQGAWAGAVTDTQYF. The CDR3 coding sequence is TGTGCCATCAGTGACCTACAGGGGGCTTGGGCGGGAGCAGTCACAGATACGCAGTATTTT.